This TCR beta chain was captured by sequencing in a study of cytomegalovirus exposure and HLA in healthy donors. Overall study findings and caveats: A likely sequencing artifact accounted for one observed cluster of highly shared sequence variants.

The primer mix had 60 Vbeta and 13 Jbeta primers. The table came from immunoSEQ multiplex PCR; TCRdb's copy has only in-frame clones and leaves some out. Among over 250,000 clones listed, under 80% were seen once. CDR3 length equals 12 residues. A word on this clone: Its antigen remains unidentified.

The source material was PBMCs. The V call is TRBV12-2, the J call TRBJ1-2. TRBV12-2 is a pseudogene segment. The TCR originated in a female donor in good health and CMV-seronegative. The CDR3 loop is CASRHHPSGYTF. The CDR3 DNA is TGTGCAAGTCGCCACCACCCGAGCGGCTACACCTTC.